The rows below give T cell receptor beta chains drawn from one sample of a study of siplizumab effects on memory and regulatory T cells. Profiled with immunoSEQ multiplex PCR; TCRdb holds only in-frame clones, not every one. The data show about 110,000 clones, roughly 92% seen once. Sequencing was carried out using CD4+ T cells sorted from blood. The receptors were gathered from a human donor in good health. CDR3s include the opening cysteine and the closing phenylalanine or tryptophan. D genes are given only for firm matches. Where a row states a size, it is once, few, many or the class of an expanded clone; other rows omit it.

>NA|TRBD2|TRBV6-1|TRBJ2-1
TGTGCCAGCAGTGAATCGGGGGGAAGGTCCTACAATGAGCAGTTCTTC
CASSESGGRSYNEQFF
>NA|NA|TRBV28|TRBJ2-5
TGTGCCAGCAGGACAGGCCTAGAGACCCAGTACTTC
CASRTGLETQYF
>few|NA|TRBV18|TRBJ1-2
TGTGCCAGCTCACTTGGCCGGGGAGCTAACTATGGCTACACCTTC
CASSLGRGANYGYTF
>NA|NA|TRBV30|TRBJ2-7
TGTGCCTGGAGCCTCGGGGGCTACGAGCAGTACTTC
CAWSLGGYEQYF
>NA|TRBD1|TRBV27|TRBJ1-1
TGTGCCAGCAGTATGGGCACAGGGGTTTACACTGAAGCTTTCTTT
CASSMGTGVYTEAFF
>NA|NA|TRBV19|TRBJ2-7
TGTGCCAGTAGTATAGGGGGCCTGAGGGAGCAGTACTTC
CASSIGGLREQYF
>NA|TRBD2|TRBV14|TRBJ2-4
TGTGCCAGCAGCCAACTGATTAGCGGGCCCACCCCAGCCAAAAACATTCAGTACTTC
CASSQLISGPTPAKNIQYF
>NA|NA|TRBV6-5|TRBJ1-1
TGTGCCAGCAGTTCCCTCGCAGGGGCCTTGAACACTGAAGCTTTCTTT
CASSSLAGALNTEAFF
>NA|NA|TRBV14|TRBJ2-5
TGTGCCAGCAGCCAAGCCCGGATAACGAAAGAGACCCAGTACTTC
CASSQARITKETQYF
>NA|NA|TRBV18|TRBJ1-5
TGTGCCAGCTCACCACCTGACAGTAATCAGCCCCAGCATTTT
CASSPPDSNQPQHF
>NA|TRBD1|TRBV10-3|TRBJ1-1
TGTGCCATCGGTTTCGGACAGGAGAACACTGAAGCTTTCTTT
CAIGFGQENTEAFF
>NA|NA|TRBV19|TRBJ2-3
TGTGCCGTCTCCCGGGACACTATGTTCCGCACAGATACGCAGTATTTT
CAVSRDTMFRTDTQYF
>NA|NA|TRBV18|TRBJ1-1
TGTGCCAGCTCACGAATGAACACTGAAGCTTTCTTT
CASSRMNTEAFF
>NA|NA|TRBV29-1|TRBJ2-1
TGCAGCGTTGCTGTGAATGAGCAGTTCTTC
CSVAVNEQFF
>NA|NA|TRBV10-3|TRBJ2-5
TGTGCCACCGGGGCGGAGCGGGAGACCCAGTACTTC
CATGAERETQYF
>NA|NA|TRBV21-1|TRBJ2-1
TGTGCCAGCAGAGTAGCGGGGGGCGTAAGCTCCTACAATGAGCAGTTCTTC
CASRVAGGVSSYNEQFF
>few|NA|TRBV7-2|TRBJ2-5
TGTGCCAGCAGCCGTGCGGGGAGAGAGACCCAGTACTTC
CASSRAGRETQYF
>NA|NA|TRBV19|TRBJ2-1
TGTGCCAGTAGTTTGGGGGGAACGAACAATGAGCAGTTCTTC
CASSLGGTNNEQFF
>NA|TRBD1|TRBV19|TRBJ1-2
TGTGCCAGTAGCGAATTACAGGGGGACTTTCTCTATGGCTACACCTTC
CASSELQGDFLYGYTF
>NA|NA|TRBV6-1|TRBJ1-1
TGTGCCAGCAGTGAAACGGAAGGCCGGAACACTGAAGCTTTCTTT
CASSETEGRNTEAFF
>NA|NA|TRBV27|TRBJ1-1
TGTGCCAGCAGTTTTGGGGTCTGGGGCTCCAACACTGAAGCTTTCTTT
CASSFGVWGSNTEAFF
>NA|NA|TRBV20-1|TRBJ2-5
TGCAGTGCTCGGGCTCAAGAGACCCAGTACTTC
CSARAQETQYF
>NA|TRBD2|TRBV5-1|TRBJ2-5
TGCGCCAGCAGCTTCCCCGGACTAGCGGGTTGGAGGGGAGAGACCCAGTACTTC
CASSFPGLAGWRGETQYF
>NA|TRBD1|TRBV19|TRBJ1-1
TGTGCCAGTCGCGATGCGGGACAGGGAATTGGTGCTTTCTTT
CASRDAGQGIGAFF
>NA|TRBD2|TRBV5-1|TRBJ2-7
TGCGCCAGCAGCACCGGGACTAAACGCTCCTACGAGCAGTACTTC
CASSTGTKRSYEQYF
>NA|NA|TRBV2|TRBJ2-4
TGTGCCAGCAGTGGGCTTGGGGGTCCCAACATTCAGTACTTC
CASSGLGGPNIQYF
>NA|TRBD1|TRBV6-1|TRBJ2-1
TGTGCCAGCAGGATACAGGGGGCATATGAGCAGTTCTTC
CASRIQGAYEQFF
>NA|NA|TRBV7-2|TRBJ2-3
TGTGCTACTTCACGGGGAAGGATGGGCACAGATACGCAGTATTTT
CATSRGRMGTDTQYF
>NA|TRBD2|TRBV13|TRBJ2-7
TGTGCCAGCAGCCCCTTAGTAAGCGGGGGCGAGCAGTACTTC
CASSPLVSGGEQYF
>NA|NA|TRBV12-2|TRBJ2-3
TGTGCAAGTCGCTTACGGCGGGGGGAAAGCACAGATACGCAGTATTTT
CASRLRRGESTDTQYF
>few|NA|TRBV10-3|TRBJ1-5
TGTGCCATCAGTGAGTCGCTGGGAGATCAGCCCCAGCATTTT
CAISESLGDQPQHF
>NA|NA|TRBV5-1|TRBJ2-7
TGCGCCAGCAGCCCCGGGGGGGGGACAGCGTCCTACGAGCAGTACTTC
CASSPGGGTASYEQYF
>NA|NA|TRBV27|TRBJ2-7
TGTGCCAGCAGTTTAGCAGAGCACTCCTACGAGCAGTACTTC
CASSLAEHSYEQYF
>NA|TRBD2|TRBV5-8|TRBJ2-3
TGTGCCAGCAGTCGCGGGAGAAGCACAGATACGCAGTATTTT
CASSRGRSTDTQYF
>NA|NA|TRBV2|TRBJ2-5
TGTGCCAGCAGTTTCACAGGGCAAGGGGAGACCCAGTACTTC
CASSFTGQGETQYF
>NA|NA|TRBV29-1|TRBJ1-2
TGCAGCGTTCTCATTTCTCAGTATGGCTACACCTTC
CSVLISQYGYTF
>NA|TRBD2|TRBV18|TRBJ2-3
TGTGCCAGCTCACCGGTAGCGGGAGCCCTCACAGATACGCAGTATTTT
CASSPVAGALTDTQYF
>once|NA|TRBV2|TRBJ1-3
TGTGCCAGCAGTGCCCGGGGAAACACCATATATTTT
CASSARGNTIYF
>NA|NA|TRBV19|TRBJ1-2
TGTGCCAGTACCCCCCGGCATGTCGGTCGAGGGTATGGCTACACCTTC
CASTPRHVGRGYGYTF
>NA|NA|TRBV5-1|TRBJ2-2
TGCGCCAGCAGCTTGGAACTCAACACCGGGGAGCTGTTTTTT
CASSLELNTGELFF